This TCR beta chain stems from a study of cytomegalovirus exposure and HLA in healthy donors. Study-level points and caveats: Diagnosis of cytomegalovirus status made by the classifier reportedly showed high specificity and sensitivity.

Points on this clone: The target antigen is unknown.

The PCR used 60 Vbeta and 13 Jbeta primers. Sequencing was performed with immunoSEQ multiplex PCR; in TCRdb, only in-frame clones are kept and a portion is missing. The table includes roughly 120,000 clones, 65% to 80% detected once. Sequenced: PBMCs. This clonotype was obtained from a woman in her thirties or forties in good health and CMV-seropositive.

CDR3 region: CASSLSAGRSEQYF. The CDR3 DNA sequence: TGTGCCAGCAGCTTATCAGCAGGGCGATCCGAGCAGTACTTC. This chain joins TRBV7-9 and TRBJ2-7; D may be TRBD1 (5 bases). Per the germline V gene, CDR1 is SEHNR and CDR2 is FQNEAQ (reference sequence). CDR3 length: 14 amino acids. V shed 2 bases and J shed 6 bases, with 14 bases lying between them.